Presented here are 29 T cell receptor beta chains from one specimen sequenced in a study of OX40 agonist ivuxolimab in advanced cancers. TCRdb's table, derived via immunoSEQ multiplex PCR, lists solely in-frame clones and lacks some. Of about 71,000 clones listed, around 86% are singletons. The starting material was CD4+ or CD8+ T cells sorted from blood, obtained in a trial of the OX40 agonist ivuxolimab. The origin of the receptors is an adult with an advanced solid tumor such as melanoma, head and neck, liver or kidney cancer.

The rearrangement joins TRBV5-1 to TRBJ2-5, with D perhaps TRBD1 (6 bases). The germline V gene has CDR1 SGHRS and CDR2 YFSETQ. The CDR3 loop spans 15 amino acids. The V gene lost 1 base and the J gene lost 5 bases, with 15 bases spanning the gap. CDR3 nucleotide sequence: TGCGCCAGCAGCTTGAGTCGAGGGGGTAGGGAGACCCAGTACTTC. It translates to CASSLSRGGRETQYF. The whole variable domain, remainder taken from reference TRBV5-1 and TRBJ2-5, is KAGVTQTPRYLIKTRGQQVTLSCSPISGHRSVSWYQQTPGQGLQFLFEYFSETQRNKGNFPGRFSGRQFSNSRSEMNVSTLELGDSALYLCASSLSRGGRETQYFGPGTRLLVL.

The chain joins TRBV21-1 to TRBJ2-1. TRBV21-1 is designated a pseudogene. CDR3 length equals 13 residues. CDR3 nucleotide sequence: TGTGCCAGTCCTTCGTGTGGGTACAATGAGCAGTTCTTC. Its protein product is CASPSCGYNEQFF.

This chain joins TRBV11-1 and TRBJ1-3; a weak D match, TRBD1 (6 bases). The CDR3 contains 16 residues. V dropped 7 bases and J dropped 0 bases, with 16 bases sitting between them. Per germline, CDR1 SGHAT and CDR2 FQDESV (reference sequence). The CDR3 sequence: CASISGTPSSGNTIYF. Written as DNA, the CDR3 is TGTGCCAGCATCTCCGGGACACCCAGCTCTGGAAACACCATATATTTT.

The chain combines TRBV6-5 with TRBJ2-1; TRBD1 might be the D (5 bases). The V gene's germline CDR1 is MNHEY and CDR2 SVGAGI. The germline V and J ends were trimmed by 7 bases and 0 bases, with 10 bases remaining between them. The CDR3 runs to 14 residues. DNA of the CDR3: TGTGCCAGCACTCTTAGGGGCTCCTACAATGAGCAGTTCTTC. Translating gives CASTLRGSYNEQFF.

This clone is medium-sized. The chain combines TRBV5-6 with TRBJ1-5; D uncertain. The CDR3 has 14 residues. V gave up 0 bases and J gave up 4 bases, with 8 bases separating them. The germline gives CDR1 SGHDT, CDR2 YYEEEE. The CDR3 sequence: CASSLVGGNQPQHF. In DNA form, the CDR3 reads TGTGCCAGCAGCTTGGTTGGCGGGAATCAGCCCCAGCATTTT.

This sequence joins TRBV27 and TRBJ1-1; D gene ambiguous. V lost 7 bases to trimming and J lost 1 base, with 16 bases between them. CDR3 length equals 15 residues. Germline loops: CDR1 MNHEY, CDR2 SMNVEV (reference sequence). DNA of the CDR3: TGTGCCAGCACCCTCGGCGGAGGCCAGAACACTGAAGCTTTCTTT. It codes for CASTLGGGQNTEAFF.

The chain links TRBV6-5 to TRBJ1-5, with D unresolved. The V end lost 0 bases, the J end lost 6 bases, and 6 bases lay between the germline ends. This CDR3 has 13 amino acids. Germline-derived CDR1 and CDR2 are MNHEY and SVGAGI. This CDR3 is CASSYSVTQPQHF. CDR3 in DNA: TGTGCCAGCAGTTACTCTGTAACTCAGCCCCAGCATTTT.

The chain uses TRBV27 and TRBJ1-2, with D possibly matching TRBD1 (5 bases). CDR1 is MNHEY and CDR2 is SMNVEV in the germline V gene (reference sequence). Between the trimmed V and J ends, which lost 7 bases and 4 bases, there was a span of 19 bases. This CDR3 has 15 amino acids. The CDR3 loop reads CASTYRAGRFYGYTF. The CDR3 coding sequence is TGTGCCAGCACGTATAGGGCAGGGCGTTTCTATGGCTACACCTTC.

The chain links TRBV5-1 to TRBJ2-7; D is perhaps TRBD1 (6 bases). Germline assignment: CDR1 SGHRS and CDR2 YFSETQ. V lost 0 bases to trimming and J lost 0 bases, with 16 bases between them. This CDR3 spans 17 amino acids. The DNA of the CDR3 is TGCGCCAGCAGCTTGGCCTCTGGACAGCAAGGCTCCTACGAGCAGTACTTC. Protein sequence: CASSLASGQQGSYEQYF.

V gene TRBV11-2 combines with J gene TRBJ2-2, with D perhaps TRBD1 or TRBD2 (5 bases each). Trimming stripped 3 bases from V and 10 bases from J, with 12 bases between. Germline-derived CDR1 and CDR2 are SGHAT and FQNNGV. The CDR3 extends over 13 amino acids. The CDR3 region is CASSLGESLELFF. The CDR3 DNA reads as TGTGCCAGCAGCTTGGGGGAGAGTTTGGAGCTGTTTTTT.

The chain couples TRBV5-1 to TRBJ2-5; D ambiguous. There are 14 residues in the CDR3. The V gene's germline CDR1 is SGHRS and CDR2 YFSETQ. V dropped 3 bases and J dropped 2 bases, with 11 bases sitting between them. This CDR3 reads CASSSIGSQETQYF. In DNA form, the CDR3 reads TGCGCCAGCAGCTCGATAGGTAGTCAAGAGACCCAGTACTTC.

The chain's CDR3 is CASISGSGNTIYF. The CDR3 nucleotides read TGTGCCAGCATTTCAGGCTCTGGAAACACCATATATTTT. This rearrangement joins TRBV28 to TRBJ1-3; no clear D gene. The CDR3 is made up of 13 amino acids. The germline V gene encodes CDR1 MDHEN and CDR2 SYDVKM. V was shortened by 7 bases and J by 0 bases, with 7 bases between the two germline ends.

This rearrangement joins TRBV28 to TRBJ2-5; D tentatively reads TRBD1 or TRBD2 (5 bases each). The DNA end is a closer match to TRBJ2-7, so the J assignment may be wrong. This CDR3 is built from 16 residues. The germline V gene encodes CDR1 MDHEN and CDR2 SYDVKM. The CDR3 DNA reads TGTGCCAGCGGGACGCCGAGACTGGTCAGCTCCTACGAGCAGTACTTC. Its protein is CASGTPRLVSSYEQYF.

This clone appeared a few times. The chain joins TRBV15 to TRBJ1-2; D unresolved. V was pared by 7 bases and J by 5 bases, with 8 bases between. The CDR3 is 11 residues long. The V gene's germline CDR1 is LNHNV and CDR2 YYDKDF (reference sequence). CDR3 sequence reads: CATTTGYGYTF. For the CDR3, the DNA is TGTGCCACCACCACCGGGTATGGCTACACCTTC.

The chain recombines TRBV5-1 with TRBJ2-5; D may correspond to TRBD1 or TRBD2 (6 bases each). V gave up 0 bases and J gave up 2 bases, with 11 bases separating them. The CDR3 extends over 15 amino acids. Germline-derived CDR1 and CDR2 are SGHRS and YFSETQ. As DNA, the CDR3 is TGCGCCAGCAGCTTGGCCGGGGGCCTTCAAGAGACCCAGTACTTC. This translates into CASSLAGGLQETQYF.

The chain joins TRBV11-2 to TRBJ1-3; tentatively, D is TRBD1 (5 bases). Trimming pared 6 bases from V and 4 bases from J, leaving 16 bases between. The CDR3 spans 15 residues. Germline V gives CDR1 SGHAT, CDR2 FQNNGV. CDR3 loop: CASSKVGGSGNTIYF. The CDR3 nucleotides are TGTGCCAGCAGTAAAGTGGGGGGGTCCGGAAACACCATATATTTT.

The V gene is TRBV5-4, the J gene TRBJ2-3; TRBD1 aligns across 10 bases. This CDR3 is built from 13 residues. Germline CDR1 is SGHNT and CDR2 is YYREEE (reference sequence). The ends lost 5 bases at V and 6 bases at J; junction bases unmatched: 3. The CDR3 loop reads CASREGQGDTQYF. CDR3 DNA sequence: TGTGCCAGCAGGGAGGGACAGGGGGATACGCAGTATTTT.

DNA of the CDR3: TGTGCCATCAAGCAGGGGGTAATCCCTGGGGCCAACGTCCTGACTTTC. It codes for CAIKQGVIPGANVLTF. The chain joins TRBV10-3 to TRBJ2-6, with 7 bases identical to TRBD1. Germline CDR1 ENHRY, CDR2 SYGVKD. The junction had 8 bases not matched to a gene; V was cut back by 7 bases and J by 2 bases. The CDR3 spans 16 residues.

The rearrangement joins TRBV15 to TRBJ2-5; 7 positions match TRBD1. Germline values: CDR1 LNHNV, CDR2 YYDKDF (reference sequence). The V and J ends lost 0 bases and 9 bases, in that order; junction bases with no gene match: 10. The CDR3 is 15 residues long. CDR3 nucleotide sequence: TGTGCCACCAGCAGAGAAAGGGACAGCAAGAGACCCCAGTACTTC. As protein: CATSRERDSKRPQYF. The full variable domain, completed using reference TRBV15 and TRBJ2-5, is DAMVIQNPRYQVTQFGKPVTLSCSQTLNHNVMYWYQQKSSQAPKLLFHYYDKDFNNEADTPDNFQSRRPNTSFCFLDIRSPGLGDTAMYLCATSRERDSKRPQYFGPGTRLLVL.

The chain joins TRBV5-1 to TRBJ1-2; D uncertain. This CDR3 is 13 amino acids long. Germline CDR1 reads SGHRS; CDR2 reads YFSETQ. V dropped 2 bases and J dropped 0 bases, with 5 bases sitting between them. The CDR3 loop is CASSFDSNYGYTF. In nucleotides, the CDR3 is TGCGCCAGCAGCTTCGATTCTAACTATGGCTACACCTTC.

J is TRBJ2-7 and V is TRBV6-6; 7 bases are a match to TRBD1. The CDR3 sequence is 14 residues long. CDR1 and CDR2 from the germline V gene are MNHNY and SVGAGI (reference sequence). V was pared by 4 bases and J by 5 bases, with 8 bases of the junction left unmatched. CDR3 residues: CASSSDRPRNEQYF. The CDR3 DNA sequence: TGTGCCAGCAGTTCGGACAGGCCAAGGAACGAGCAGTACTTC.

The gene calls are TRBV5-1 and TRBJ1-4; 7 bases line up with TRBD1. The CDR3 is 16 amino acids. V lost 4 bases and J lost 4; bases outside the gene matches: 10. Germline lookup yields CDR1 SGHRS and CDR2 YFSETQ. In DNA form, the CDR3 reads TGCGCCAGCAGCCTCTCCGGGACAGCCGTTAATGAAAAACTGTTTTTT. Its translation is CASSLSGTAVNEKLFF.

The V gene is TRBV9, the J gene TRBJ2-3, with D possibly matching TRBD2 (5 bases). The germline gives CDR1 SGDLS, CDR2 YYNGEE. V was clipped by 0 bases and J by 0 bases, with 17 bases between them. CDR3 length: 18 residues. Written as DNA, the CDR3 is TGTGCCAGCAGCGTAGGGACGAGTGCCGGGGTGAGCACAGATACGCAGTATTTT. Protein sequence: CASSVGTSAGVSTDTQYF.

This clone came up a few times. This rearrangement joins TRBV6-1 to TRBJ2-5, with D possibly being TRBD1 or TRBD2 (5 bases each). The length of the CDR3 is 13 residues. The V end was cut by 8 bases, the J end by 2 bases, with 12 bases between. The germline V gene encodes CDR1 MNHNS and CDR2 SASEGT. The CDR3: CASAGTVQETQYF. The CDR3 DNA is TGTGCCAGCGCCGGGACGGTGCAAGAGACCCAGTACTTC.

As concerns this clone: At one boundary the junction diverges from the germline segment, which might be a read error. The J gene is TRBJ2-2, the V gene TRBV6-5, with 10 nucleotides matching TRBD2. Germline values: CDR1 MNHEY, CDR2 SVGAGI. The CDR3 is 14 amino acids. The CDR3 loop reads CASRAGGRPGEPFF. In nucleotides, the CDR3 is TGTGCCAGCCGAGCGGGGGGGCGTCCCGGGGAGCCGTTTTTT.

Here the CDR3 DNA reads TGTGCCAGCAGCCCGGCCAACATACGAAACACTGAAGCTTTCTTT. Residues: CASSPANIRNTEAFF. The V call is TRBV6-6, the J call TRBJ1-1, with unresolved D. This CDR3 has 15 residues. V dropped 6 bases and J dropped 2 bases, with 16 bases sitting between them. Germline CDR1 and CDR2: MNHNY and SVGAGI (reference sequence).

The chain links TRBV6-1 to TRBJ2-2; the D gene is possibly TRBD2 (5 bases). V was cut by 4 bases and J by 4 bases, with 16 bases left in between. The CDR3 loop spans 16 amino acids. Germline V gene sequence: CDR1 MNHNS, CDR2 SASEGT. CDR3 region: CASSAGGRGSTGELFF. The CDR3 DNA follows: TGTGCCAGCAGTGCGGGCGGACGGGGAAGCACCGGGGAGCTGTTTTTT.

The V gene is TRBV28, the J gene TRBJ1-2; D is ambiguous. The CDR3 contains 14 residues. Trimming took 2 bases from V and 0 from J, leaving 7 bases between them. Germline V CDR1 and CDR2: MDHEN, SYDVKM. CDR3 in amino acids: CASSLPGTNYGYTF. Here the CDR3 DNA reads TGTGCCAGCAGTTTACCGGGGACTAACTATGGCTACACCTTC.

The chain combines TRBV5-1 with TRBJ1-4, with 10 bases that match TRBD1. V lost 4 bases, J lost 2 bases, and 8 bases stayed unmatched. The CDR3 consists of 17 residues. Germline lookup yields CDR1 SGHRS and CDR2 YFSETQ. The CDR3: CASSPGTGVLTNEKLFF. In nucleotides, the CDR3 is TGCGCCAGCAGCCCCGGGACAGGGGTACTCACTAATGAAAAACTGTTTTTT.